This T cell receptor beta chain stems from a study of cytomegalovirus exposure and HLA in healthy donors. Study at large: A prior study identified 117 million unique TCR beta sequences from 190 million or so T cells.

This CDR3 has 15 amino acids. V trimming: 3 bases; J trimming: 9 bases; junction bases outside the gene matches: 14. CDR1 SGHVT and CDR2 SQSDAQ come from the germline V gene. PCR employed 60 Vbeta and 13 Jbeta primers. Libraries were prepared by immunoSEQ multiplex PCR; TCRdb keeps only in-frame clonotypes and omits some of them. The repertoire holds under 200,000 clones, with 55% to 70% as singletons. The study's findings and limits: Rare sequences made up most TCRs, while some public TCRs were found in many donors. In a later analysis, specific HLA alleles were associated with around 17,000 TCR beta sequences at a 0.05 false discovery rate. Later analysis associated a missense DCLRE1C variant with TCR beta V- and J-gene trimming.

To note about this clone: Its antigen remains unknown.

The source of this sequence is a woman aged 35 to 49 in good health and CMV-seropositive. The material sequenced was PBMCs. The chain joins TRBV7-4 to TRBJ2-7, with 7 bases identical to TRBD2. The CDR3 reads CASSFLAASLLWQYF. The CDR3 bases are TGTGCCAGCAGCTTCCTAGCGGCCTCCCTTTTGTGGCAGTACTTC. Looking up the rest from reference TRBV7-4 and TRBJ2-7 gives the full variable domain: GAGVSQSPRYKVAKRGRDVALRCDSISGHVTLYWYRQTLGQGSEVLTYSQSDAQRDKSGRPSGRFSAERPERSVSTLKIQRTEQGDSAVYLCASSFLAASLLWQYFGPGTRLTVT.